Ten or more counts support the clone carrying this TCR beta chain. The antigen remains unidentified. The sample originates from a study of regulatory T cells in long-lasting Graves disease. Study outcomes and limitations: Under persistent disease, TRBV28, TRBJ1-2 and TRBJ2-5 were used preferentially.

Indicated time point: newly diagnosed GD, antithyroid drugs for less than 3 months. Researchers made the TCR library from RNA that was extracted from PBMCs. The CDR3 runs 14 residues. V was pared by 4 bases and J by 1 base, with 8 bases between. Germline V gene data show CDR1 as SGHTA and CDR2 as FQGNSA. The authors built TCR beta libraries using iRepertoire HTBI primers and Arm-PCR of CDR3 regions. Using its own MiXCR run on the multiplex PCR reads, TCRdb lists one record per CDR3 protein. The sample holds 520,000 or so distinct CDR3 sequences, about 12% seen once. In addition, the sample was reused for a study of T cells in Graves' hyperthyroidism and ophthalmopathy. This second report adds: HTBI primers drove first-round RT-PCR of the TCR CDR3.

The specimen comprised peripheral blood mononuclear cells (PBMCs), sampled at new diagnosis, from a patient treated with antithyroid drugs. The TCR sequence derives from a woman in her 30s with Graves disease. This sequence joins TRBV7-2 and TRBJ1-3; a weak D match, TRBD1 (5 bases). The CDR3 DNA reads as TGTGCCAGCAGCTCAGACAGATCTGGAAACACCATATATTTT. Translated: CASSSDRSGNTIYF.